The sequence of this T cell receptor beta chain was determined in a study of blood T cell repertoires in COVID-19. Study background: Sites across the United States, Italy and Spain contributed samples from acute and convalescent COVID-19. The analysed material was cDNA or gDNA that came from T cells, B-cell-depleted T cells, or PBMCs.

Methods used by the authors: Cell counts per sample came from amplifying reference gene primers. TCRdb keeps only in-frame clones here, not all; method: immunoSEQ multiplex PCR. The DNA was the basis for D and trimming; V, J and clone size are from that table. The repertoire consists of a few hundred thousand clones, with nearly 85% occurring once and the leading ten covering approximately 9%. This clone showed up just a few times. Germline V gives CDR1 SNHLY, CDR2 FYNNEI. The CDR3 totals 14 residues. The V gene lost 3 bases and the J gene lost 3 bases, with 12 bases spanning the gap. Sequences were obtained from peripheral blood. This TCR was sampled from a human donor in a cohort sampled during active COVID-19. This sequence joins TRBV2 and TRBJ2-7, with D perhaps matching TRBD2 (5 bases). The DNA for the CDR3 is TGTGCCAGCAGTGATTGGAGCGGAAGCTACGAGCAGTACTTC. Translation: CASSDWSGSYEQYF. The variable domain in full, completed from reference TRBV2 and TRBJ2-7, reads EPEVTQTPSHQVTQMGQEVILRCVPISNHLYFYWYRQILGQKVEFLVSFYNNEISEKSEIFDDQFSVERPDGSNFTLKIRSTKLEDSAMYFCASSDWSGSYEQYFGPGTRLTVT.